The clone carrying this T cell receptor beta chain was recorded at least ten times. Its antigen remains unknown. TCRdb recomputed calls from the reads with MiXCR, one row per CDR3 protein. The table records more than 300,000 distinct CDR3 sequences, nearly 35% of them present only once. The source of the sample is a study of T cell repertoires in cytomegalovirus infection. Study-wide results and limits: Cumulated frequencies of public TCR beta families served to identify carriers of CMV plus the relevant HLA. The ex vivo response showed dominance by HLA-C-restricted CMV-specific TCR beta clonotypes.

CDR1 is SEHNR, CDR2 FQNEAQ, per germline (reference sequence). CDR3 length equals 15 residues. The V gene end was trimmed by 5 bases and the J gene end by 5 bases; junction bases not matched to a gene: 8. The receptor comes from a human donor in good health (CMV status not recorded). Some clones in this sample may be carry-over from other donors' samples. V is TRBV7-9 and J is TRBJ2-2; TRBD1 aligns across 7 bases. Specimen: cultured PBMCs, collected from culture after CMV antigen stimulation. DNA of the CDR3: TGTGCCAGCAGCAACCAAGGGGGCGGGACCGGGGAGCTGTTTTTT. This codes for CASSNQGGGTGELFF.